This T cell receptor (beta chain) was found in a study of cytomegalovirus exposure and HLA in healthy donors. This clone turned up a few times. Its antigen is as yet unknown. One end of the junction fails to match germline, which may point to a read error. This PCR relied on a set of 60 Vbeta primers and 13 Jbeta primers. Data came from immunoSEQ multiplex PCR; TCRdb stores just in-frame clones and leaves some out. The sample yields 170,000 or so clones, roughly four fifths seen once. CDR1 is SSHAT, CDR2 FNYEAQ, per germline (reference sequence). The CDR3 totals 14 residues. Whole-study findings and limits: Follow-up analysis later connected one missense variant in DCLRE1C with trimming of TCR beta V- and J-genes.

Specimen: PBMCs. The chain couples TRBV7-7 to TRBJ2-7; TRBD1 matches at 8 bases. This TCR came from a man aged 50 to 59 in good health and CMV-seronegative. The CDR3 DNA is TGTGCTAGCAGCTTAGGGACAGGATCCTACGAGCAGTACTTC. Its protein is CASSLGTGSYEQYF.